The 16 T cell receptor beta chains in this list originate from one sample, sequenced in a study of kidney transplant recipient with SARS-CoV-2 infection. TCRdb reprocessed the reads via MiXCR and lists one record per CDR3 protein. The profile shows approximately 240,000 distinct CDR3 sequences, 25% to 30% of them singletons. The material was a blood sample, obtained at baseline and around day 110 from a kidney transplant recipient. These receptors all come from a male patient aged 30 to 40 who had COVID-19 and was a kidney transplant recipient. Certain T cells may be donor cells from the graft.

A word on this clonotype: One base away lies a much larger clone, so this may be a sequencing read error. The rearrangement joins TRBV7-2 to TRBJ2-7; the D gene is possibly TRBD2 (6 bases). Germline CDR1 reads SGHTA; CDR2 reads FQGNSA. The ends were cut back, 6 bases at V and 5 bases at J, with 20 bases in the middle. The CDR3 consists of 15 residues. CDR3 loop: CASRLMSSATHEQYF. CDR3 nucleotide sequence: TGTGCCAGCAGACTCATGTCTAGCGCGACCCACGAGCAGTACTTC.

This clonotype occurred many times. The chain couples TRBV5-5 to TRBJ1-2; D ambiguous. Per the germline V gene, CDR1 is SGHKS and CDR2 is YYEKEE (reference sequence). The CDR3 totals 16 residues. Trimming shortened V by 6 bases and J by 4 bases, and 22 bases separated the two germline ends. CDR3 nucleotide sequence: TGTGCCAGCATCCTATGTGTCTCGCGAAAGACCTATGGCTACACCTTC. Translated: CASILCVSRKTYGYTF.

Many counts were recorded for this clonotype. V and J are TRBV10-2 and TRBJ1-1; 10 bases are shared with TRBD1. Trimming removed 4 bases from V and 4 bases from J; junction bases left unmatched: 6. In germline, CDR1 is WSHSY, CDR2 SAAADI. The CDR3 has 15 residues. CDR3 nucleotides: TGCGCCAGCAGTGGAAGGACAGGGGGGTTCACTGAAGCTTTCTTT. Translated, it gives CASSGRTGGFTEAFF.

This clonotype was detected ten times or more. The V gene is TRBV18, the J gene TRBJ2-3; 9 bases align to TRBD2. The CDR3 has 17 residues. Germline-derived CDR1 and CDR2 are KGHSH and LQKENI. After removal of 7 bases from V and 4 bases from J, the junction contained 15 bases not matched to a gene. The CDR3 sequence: CASCLKPLAGLADTQYF. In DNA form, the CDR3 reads TGTGCCAGCTGTCTAAAGCCGCTAGCGGGATTGGCAGATACGCAGTATTTT.

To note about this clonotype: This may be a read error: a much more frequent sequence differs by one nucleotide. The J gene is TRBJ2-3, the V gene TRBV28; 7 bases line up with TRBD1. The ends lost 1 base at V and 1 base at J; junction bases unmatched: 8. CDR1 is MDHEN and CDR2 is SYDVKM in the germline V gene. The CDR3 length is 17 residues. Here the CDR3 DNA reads TGTGCCAGCAGTTTATCCCGGGCAGGGGGAGGCACAGATACGCAGTATTTT. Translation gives CASSLSRAGGGTDTQYF.

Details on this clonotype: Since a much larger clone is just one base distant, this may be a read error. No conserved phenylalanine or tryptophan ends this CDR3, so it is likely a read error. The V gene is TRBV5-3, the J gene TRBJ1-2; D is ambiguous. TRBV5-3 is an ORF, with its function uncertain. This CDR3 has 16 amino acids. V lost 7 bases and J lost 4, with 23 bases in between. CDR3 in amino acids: CARRSGVVRKTYGYTL. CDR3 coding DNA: TGTGCCAGACGATCTGGAGTGGTGAGAAAGACCTATGGCTACACCCTC.

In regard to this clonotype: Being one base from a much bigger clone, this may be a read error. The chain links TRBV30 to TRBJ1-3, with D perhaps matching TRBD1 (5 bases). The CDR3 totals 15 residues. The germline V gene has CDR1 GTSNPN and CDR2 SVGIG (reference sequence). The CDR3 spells CAWNTGANSGSTIYF. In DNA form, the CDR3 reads TGTGCCTGGAACACAGGTGCCAACTCTGGAAGCACCATATATTTT. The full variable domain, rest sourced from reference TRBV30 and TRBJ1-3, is SQTIHQWPATLVQPVGSPLSLECTVEGTSNPNLYWYRQAAGRGLQLLFYSVGIGQISSEVPQNLSASRPQDRQFILSSKKLLLSDSGFYLCAWNTGANSGSTIYFGEGSWLTVV.

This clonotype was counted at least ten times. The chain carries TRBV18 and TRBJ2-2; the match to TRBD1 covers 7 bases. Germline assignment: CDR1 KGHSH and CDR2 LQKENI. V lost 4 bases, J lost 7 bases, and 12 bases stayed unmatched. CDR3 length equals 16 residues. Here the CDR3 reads CASSRTGTETHGELFF. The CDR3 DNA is TGTGCCAGCTCACGTACCGGGACAGAGACTCACGGGGAGCTGTTTTTT.

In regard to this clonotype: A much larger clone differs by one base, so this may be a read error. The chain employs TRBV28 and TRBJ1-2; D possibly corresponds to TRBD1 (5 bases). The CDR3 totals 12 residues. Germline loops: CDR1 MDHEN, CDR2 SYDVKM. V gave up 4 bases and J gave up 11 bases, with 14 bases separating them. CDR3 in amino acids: CASSSTGLIYTF. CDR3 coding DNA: TGTGCCAGCAGTTCCACGGGACTCATTTACACCTTC.

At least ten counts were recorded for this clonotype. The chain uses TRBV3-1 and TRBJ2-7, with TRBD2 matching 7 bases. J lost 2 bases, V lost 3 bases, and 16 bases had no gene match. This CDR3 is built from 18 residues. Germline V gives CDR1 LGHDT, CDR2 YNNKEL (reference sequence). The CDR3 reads CASSHFNRGRGGTYEQYV. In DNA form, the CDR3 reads TGTGCCAGCAGCCATTTTAATCGTGGGCGGGGAGGGACCTACGAGCAGTACGTC.

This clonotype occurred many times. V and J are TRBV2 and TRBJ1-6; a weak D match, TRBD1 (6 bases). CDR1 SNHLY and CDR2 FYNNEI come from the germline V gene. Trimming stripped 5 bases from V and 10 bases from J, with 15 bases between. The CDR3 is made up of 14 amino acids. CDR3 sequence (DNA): TGTGCCAGCAGTTGGGGGCGCGTGGAGTCACCCCTCCACTTT. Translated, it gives CASSWGRVESPLHF. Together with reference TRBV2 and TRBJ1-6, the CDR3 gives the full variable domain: EPEVTQTPSHQVTQMGQEVILRCVPISNHLYFYWYRQILGQKVEFLVSFYNNEISEKSEIFDDQFSVERPDGSNFTLKIRSTKLEDSAMYFCASSWGRVESPLHFGNGTRLTVT.

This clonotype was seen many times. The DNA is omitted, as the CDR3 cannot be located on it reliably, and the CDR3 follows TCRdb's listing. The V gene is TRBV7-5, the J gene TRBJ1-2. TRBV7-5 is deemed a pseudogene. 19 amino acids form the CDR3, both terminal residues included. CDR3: CISVPEDRREVGKTYGYTF.

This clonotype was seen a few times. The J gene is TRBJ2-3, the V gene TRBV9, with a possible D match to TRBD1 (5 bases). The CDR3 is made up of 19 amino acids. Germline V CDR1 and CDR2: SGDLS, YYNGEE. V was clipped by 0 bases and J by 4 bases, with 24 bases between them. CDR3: CASSVALSYAGSAADTQYF. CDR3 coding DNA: TGTGCCAGCAGCGTAGCCTTGAGTTACGCAGGGTCCGCGGCAGATACGCAGTATTTT.

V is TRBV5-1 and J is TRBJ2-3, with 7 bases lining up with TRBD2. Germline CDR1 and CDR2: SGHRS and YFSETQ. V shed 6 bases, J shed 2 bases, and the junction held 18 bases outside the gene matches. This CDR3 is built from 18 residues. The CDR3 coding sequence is TGCGCCAGCAACTTTCGGGACCCGCTAGCGGAACACACAGATACGCAGTATTTT. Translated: CASNFRDPLAEHTDTQYF.

The CDR3 reads CASSILAVFTDTQYF. As DNA, the CDR3 is TGTGCCAGCAGTATCCTAGCGGTTTTCACAGATACGCAGTATTTT. The V and J genes are TRBV6-2 or TRBV6-3 and TRBJ2-3; 7 nucleotides agree with TRBD2. The CDR3 has 15 residues. The V gene's germline CDR1 is MNHEY and CDR2 SVGEGT. Losses at the gene ends were 5 bases for V and 2 bases for J; bases not matched to a gene: 7.

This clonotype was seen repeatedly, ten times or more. CDR3 region: CASSLCFSFRKTYGYTF. The CDR3 DNA sequence: TGTGCCAGCAGTCTCTGTTTCAGCTTCCGAAAGACCTATGGCTACACCTTC. This chain joins TRBV12-3 or TRBV12-4 and TRBJ1-2; D gene unclear. The CDR3 length is 17 residues. Trimming took 5 bases from V and 4 from J, leaving 23 bases between them.